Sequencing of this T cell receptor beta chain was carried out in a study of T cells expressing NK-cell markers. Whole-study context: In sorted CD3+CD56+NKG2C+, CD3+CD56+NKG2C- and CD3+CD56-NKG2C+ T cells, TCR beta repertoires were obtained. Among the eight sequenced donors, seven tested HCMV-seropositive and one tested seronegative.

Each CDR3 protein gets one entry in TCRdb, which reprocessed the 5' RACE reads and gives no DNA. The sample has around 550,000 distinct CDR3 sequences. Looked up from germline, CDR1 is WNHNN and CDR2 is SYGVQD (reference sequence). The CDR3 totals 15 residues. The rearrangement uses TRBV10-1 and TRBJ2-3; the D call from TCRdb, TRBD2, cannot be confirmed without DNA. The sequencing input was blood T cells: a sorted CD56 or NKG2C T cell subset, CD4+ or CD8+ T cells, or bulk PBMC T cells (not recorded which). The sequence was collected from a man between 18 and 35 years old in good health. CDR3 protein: CASSEKASGTDTQYF.